The 23 T cell receptor beta chains presented below share a single source sample, sequenced in a study of blood T cell repertoires in COVID-19. Sequencing used immunoSEQ multiplex PCR; TCRdb keeps in-frame clones, though not all of them. This table holds roughly 350,000 clones, around 89% found once. The source material was peripheral blood. The receptors stem from a woman aged 50 to 60 with active or convalescent COVID-19.

This clone was detected only a few times. The CDR3 loop is CASSQESLAGLTSYEQYF. The CDR3 DNA reads TGTGCCAGCAGCCAAGAGTCGTTAGCGGGGCTAACCTCCTACGAGCAGTACTTC. This chain connects TRBV4-2 to TRBJ2-7; 8 nucleotides agree with TRBD2. Germline V gene sequence: CDR1 LGHNA, CDR2 YNFKEQ. This CDR3 has 18 amino acids. The ends lost 0 bases at V and 0 bases at J; junction bases unmatched: 10.

The chain has TRBV12-3 or TRBV12-4 and TRBJ1-6, with D hard to call. The CDR3 spans 13 residues. Trimming took 8 bases from V and 4 from J, leaving 9 bases between them. The CDR3 spells CASSPSYNSPLHF. CDR3 coding DNA: TGTGCCAGCTCCCCCAGTTATAATTCACCCCTCCACTTT.

This chain joins TRBV7-2 and TRBJ2-1; D perhaps matches TRBD1 (5 bases). Germline V gene data show CDR1 as SGHTA and CDR2 as FQGNSA. V was trimmed by 1 base and J by 2 bases, leaving 9 bases between them. CDR3 length: 15 amino acids. CDR3 loop: CASSLGQGTYNEQFF. As DNA, the CDR3 is TGTGCCAGCAGCTTAGGGCAGGGAACCTACAATGAGCAGTTCTTC.

The chain carries TRBV3-1 (or the pseudogene TRBV3-2) and TRBJ2-1; TRBD1 agrees at 8 bases. Losses at the gene ends were 5 bases for V and 8 bases for J; bases not matched to a gene: 8. Germline V gives CDR1 LGHDT, CDR2 YNNKEL (reference sequence). The CDR3 runs 14 residues. The CDR3 spells CASSYRQGTDEQFF. CDR3 DNA sequence: TGTGCCAGCAGCTACCGACAGGGGACAGATGAGCAGTTCTTC.

The chain recombines TRBV7-8 with TRBJ1-1; TRBD1 is a possible D gene (6 bases). CDR1 and CDR2 (germline): SGHVS, FQNEAQ. The CDR3 sequence is 16 residues long. V was pared by 4 bases and J by 3 bases, with 18 bases between. CDR3 sequence (DNA): TGTGCCAGCAGCTCTCCCGGACTCAACAGGGACACTGAAGCTTTCTTT. The encoded protein is CASSSPGLNRDTEAFF. The variable domain in full, with the rest retrieved from reference TRBV7-8 and TRBJ1-1, is GAGVSQSPRYKVAKRGQDVALRCDPISGHVSLFWYQQALGQGPEFLTYFQNEAQLDKSGLPSDRFFAERPEGSVSTLKIQRTQQEDSAVYLCASSSPGLNRDTEAFFGQGTRLTVV.

The chain joins TRBV27 to TRBJ1-2, with 9 bases fitting TRBD1. Germline V gene data show CDR1 as MNHEY and CDR2 as SMNVEV (reference sequence). The ends lost 5 bases at V and 7 bases at J; junction bases unmatched: 5. This CDR3 is built from 13 residues. CDR3 amino acids: CASSPQGASGYTF. In nucleotides, the CDR3 is TGTGCCAGCAGTCCACAGGGGGCTTCTGGCTACACCTTC.

The CDR3 here is CASRQGVRGDTEAFF. As DNA, the CDR3 is TGTGCCAGTCGACAGGGGGTCCGGGGAGACACTGAAGCTTTCTTT. The rearrangement joins TRBV28 to TRBJ1-1; 9 bases line up with TRBD1. This CDR3 comprises 15 residues. CDR1 is MDHEN, CDR2 SYDVKM, per germline. The junction had 11 bases not matched to a gene; V was cut back by 9 bases and J by 3 bases. Full variable domain (remainder filled in from reference TRBV28 and TRBJ1-1): DVKVTQSSRYLVKRTGEKVFLECVQDMDHENMFWYRQDPGLGLRLIYFSYDVKMKEKGDIPEGYSVSREKKERFSLILESASTNQTSMYLCASRQGVRGDTEAFFGQGTRLTVV.

The genes are TRBV11-3 and TRBJ1-1; TRBD1 might be the D (5 bases). This CDR3 is 13 amino acids long. CDR1 is SGHNT, CDR2 YENEEA, per germline. Trimming left V 8 bases short and J 0 bases short, with 10 bases between. CDR3 nucleotide sequence: TGTGCCAGCCCGACAGAAATGAACACTGAAGCTTTCTTT. Protein: CASPTEMNTEAFF.

DNA for the CDR3: TGTGCCAGCAGTCTAGGACAGGGTGGGGGCAATGAGCAGTTCTTC. It is translated as CASSLGQGGGNEQFF. J is TRBJ2-1 and V is TRBV27; 8 bases agree with TRBD1. This CDR3 has 15 amino acids. V gave up 5 bases and J gave up 6 bases; unmatched junction bases: 9. CDR1 is MNHEY, CDR2 SMNVEV, per germline (reference sequence).

CDR3 coding DNA: TGTGCCACCAGTGATTCTTATGGCTACACCTTC. Translating gives CATSDSYGYTF. The chain joins TRBV24-1 to TRBJ1-2; D remains ambiguous. This CDR3 region has 11 residues. V was pared by 2 bases and J by 5 bases, with 2 bases between. In germline, CDR1 is KGHDR, CDR2 SFDVKD.

This chain connects TRBV7-9 to TRBJ2-4, with 8 bases matching TRBD2. V trimming: 2 bases; J trimming: 0 bases; junction bases outside the gene matches: 6. The CDR3 spans 17 residues. Per germline, CDR1 SEHNR and CDR2 FQNEAQ (reference sequence). This CDR3 is CASSLSGLAGAKNIQYF. The CDR3, as DNA: TGTGCCAGCAGCTTAAGTGGGCTAGCGGGAGCCAAAAACATTCAGTACTTC.

The chain uses TRBV5-1 and TRBJ1-2; tentatively, D is TRBD1 (5 bases). The CDR3 has 14 amino acids. Between the trimmed V and J ends, which lost 0 bases and 6 bases, there was a span of 12 bases. Germline-derived CDR1 and CDR2 are SGHRS and YFSETQ. In DNA, the CDR3 is TGCGCCAGCAGCTTGGAAGGGGCCTTTAATGGCTACACCTTC. Translation: CASSLEGAFNGYTF.

This clone appeared once. The rearrangement joins TRBV5-4 to TRBJ1-2; TRBD1 matches at 7 bases. The junction had 3 bases not matched to a gene; V was cut back by 3 bases and J by 4 bases. From germline, CDR1 is SGHNT and CDR2 YYREEE (reference sequence). The CDR3 spans 13 residues. The CDR3 sequence: CASSSGQPYGYTF. In DNA, the CDR3 is TGTGCCAGCAGCTCGGGACAGCCCTATGGCTACACCTTC.

This chain joins TRBV11-3 and TRBJ2-3; no reliable D call. V was trimmed by 3 bases and J by 2 bases, leaving 6 bases between them. The CDR3 is 13 amino acids. CDR1 and CDR2 (germline): SGHNT, YENEEA. The CDR3 DNA reads TGTGCCAGCAGCTTGAGCTACACAGATACGCAGTATTTT. This translates into CASSLSYTDTQYF.

This clone appeared a single time. V is TRBV6-5 and J is TRBJ1-2; the match to TRBD1 covers 8 bases. CDR1 is MNHEY and CDR2 is SVGAGI in the germline V gene. The trim removed 6 bases at V and 4 bases at J, leaving 7 bases unmatched. The CDR3 sequence is 14 residues long. CDR3 DNA sequence: TGTGCCAGCAGGACAGGGGAGGCTTCCTATGGCTACACCTTC. Translated, it gives CASRTGEASYGYTF.

The chain employs TRBV5-6 and TRBJ1-1; D call uncertain. CDR1 is SGHDT, CDR2 YYEEEE, per germline. V was cut by 1 base and J by 7 bases, with 26 bases left in between. This CDR3 has 18 residues. The CDR3 DNA reads TGTGCCAGCAGCTTGCATACCACCCCCTTCTACCGGGTCGGTGAAGCTTTCTTT. Amino acids: CASSLHTTPFYRVGEAFF.

Concerning this clone: The same CDR3 arises from other DNA sequences in this sample as well. The V gene is TRBV12-3 or TRBV12-4, the J gene TRBJ2-7, with D hard to call. V lost 5 bases and J 3 bases, leaving 8 bases between the germline ends. The CDR3 runs to 12 residues. The DNA of the CDR3 is TGTGCCAGCAGTCTGGGCAGCTACGAGCAGTACTTC. Its protein is CASSLGSYEQYF.

The rearrangement joins TRBV14 to TRBJ2-7; unclear D gene. The germline V gene has CDR1 SGHDN and CDR2 FVKESK. V lost 0 bases to trimming and J lost 12 bases, with 15 bases between them. This CDR3 contains 13 residues. In DNA, the CDR3 is TGTGCCAGCAGCCAAGATCTAAGTCAGGATATGTACTTC. It yields the protein CASSQDLSQDMYF.

This chain links TRBV27 with TRBJ1-6, with a weak D call TRBD1 (5 bases). In germline, CDR1 is MNHEY, CDR2 SMNVEV (reference sequence). The V end was cut by 7 bases, the J end by 5 bases, with 15 bases between. The CDR3 loop spans 15 amino acids. CDR3: CASTFTTVHNSPLHF. The CDR3 region has the DNA TGTGCCAGCACGTTCACGACAGTTCATAATTCACCCCTCCACTTT.

V and J are TRBV28 and TRBJ2-7; 7 nucleotides align to TRBD1. V shed 4 bases and J 6 bases; nucleotides not matched to a gene: 9. The CDR3 has 14 amino acids. Germline CDR1 and CDR2: MDHEN and SYDVKM. The CDR3, as DNA: TGTGCCAGCAGTTATCCAGGGGGTTGGTTCGAGCAGTACTTC. It codes for CASSYPGGWFEQYF.

The V call is TRBV9, the J call TRBJ2-1, with TRBD1 as a possible D gene (6 bases). The V end lost 5 bases, the J end lost 3 bases, and 12 bases lay between the germline ends. The CDR3 is made up of 14 amino acids. Germline CDR1 SGDLS, CDR2 YYNGEE. CDR3 residues: CASSDDRLYNEQFF. CDR3 DNA: TGTGCCAGCAGTGATGACAGGCTCTACAATGAGCAGTTCTTC.

The chain has TRBV5-1 and TRBJ2-7, with 13 nucleotides matching TRBD2. CDR1 and CDR2 (germline): SGHRS, YFSETQ. The CDR3 runs to 16 residues. Trimming removed 2 bases from V and 3 bases from J; junction bases left unmatched: 5. As DNA, the CDR3 is TGCGCCAGCAGCTTAGGACTAGCGGGGGTACTCTACGAGCAGTACTTC. Protein product: CASSLGLAGVLYEQYF. Full variable domain (outside the CDR3, taken from reference TRBV5-1 and TRBJ2-7): KAGVTQTPRYLIKTRGQQVTLSCSPISGHRSVSWYQQTPGQGLQFLFEYFSETQRNKGNFPGRFSGRQFSNSRSEMNVSTLELGDSALYLCASSLGLAGVLYEQYFGPGTRLTVT.

V usage is TRBV11-2 and J usage is TRBJ2-3; 10 positions agree with TRBD2. V was clipped by 5 bases and J by 1 base; unmatched bases: 9. Germline CDR1 SGHAT, CDR2 FQNNGV. CDR3 length: 17 residues. The CDR3 DNA follows: TGTGCCAGCAGCCAACCCTTGAGCGGGGGGGGCACAGATACGCAGTATTTT. It yields the protein CASSQPLSGGGTDTQYF.